Reported below is one TCR beta chain. As yet, its antigen is unknown. This entry comes from a study of T cell responses to AZD1222 COVID-19 vaccine. V lost 0 bases to trimming and J lost 0 bases, with 7 bases between them. CDR1 and CDR2 (germline): SGHRS, YFSETQ. The CDR3 consists of 15 residues. Profiled with immunoSEQ multiplex PCR; TCRdb holds only in-frame clones, not every one. The table shows 69,000 or so clones, with nearly 90% occurring only once. Whole-study results and caveats: The sample set comprised mostly white British donors with more females, and clonal diversity was possibly underestimated. Spike-specific TCR breadth and depth grew following two AZD1222 doses. In all cases, repertoires were sampled only after the peak T cell response. Among vaccine-associated CD4 TCRs, coverage spanned spike, with dominance at 160-218 and 743-854.

Sequenced material: peripheral blood, taken 28 days after the second AZD1222 dose. The clonotype was recovered from an adult who received the AZD1222 COVID-19 vaccine. The chain recombines TRBV5-1 with TRBJ1-5; D is uncertain. The CDR3 protein is CASSLDPYSNQPQHF. CDR3 in DNA: TGCGCCAGCAGCTTGGATCCGTATAGCAATCAGCCCCAGCATTTT. Variable domain in full (rest from reference TRBV5-1 and TRBJ1-5): KAGVTQTPRYLIKTRGQQVTLSCSPISGHRSVSWYQQTPGQGLQFLFEYFSETQRNKGNFPGRFSGRQFSNSRSEMNVSTLELGDSALYLCASSLDPYSNQPQHFGDGTRLSIL.